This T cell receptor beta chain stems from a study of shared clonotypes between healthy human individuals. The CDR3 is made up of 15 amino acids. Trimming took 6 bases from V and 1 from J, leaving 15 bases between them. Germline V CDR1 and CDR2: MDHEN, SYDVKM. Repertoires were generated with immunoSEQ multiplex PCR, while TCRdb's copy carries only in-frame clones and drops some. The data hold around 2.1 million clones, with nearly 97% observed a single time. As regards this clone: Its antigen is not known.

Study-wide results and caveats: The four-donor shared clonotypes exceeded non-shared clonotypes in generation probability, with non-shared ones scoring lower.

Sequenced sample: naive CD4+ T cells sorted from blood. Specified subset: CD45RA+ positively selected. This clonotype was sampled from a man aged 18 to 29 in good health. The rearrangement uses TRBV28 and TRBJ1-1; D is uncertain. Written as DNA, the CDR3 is TGTGCCAGCAGGCCCCCGACGGCCTCGAACACTGAAGCTTTCTTT. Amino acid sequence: CASRPPTASNTEAFF.